This T cell receptor beta chain derives from a study of molecular identifiers for immune sequencing clone quantification. Note on this clonotype: What it binds is unknown.

Via MiXCR, TCRdb re-called the PCR reads, giving one row per CDR3 protein. The table records some 65,000 distinct CDR3 sequences, about a fifth of them present only once. With 2 bases removed from V and 10 bases from J, the gap between germline ends came to 6 bases. This CDR3 has 11 residues. Germline V gene sequence: CDR1 MNHEY, CDR2 SVGEGT. Regarding the study as a whole: In naive cells, clones above 20 RNA copies held under 1% of molecules, whereas in effector cells they held over 98%. Researchers reportedly could pick up spiked Jurkat TCR RNA from one cell mixed into more than 800,000 naive cells.

The rearrangement joins TRBV6-2 or TRBV6-3 to TRBJ2-1; D uncertain. Input material: naive CD8+ T cells from blood, with Jurkat cell RNA spiked in. Subset defined: FACS-sorted CD8+CD4-CCR7+CD45RA+ naive T cells. This TCR was recovered from a human donor in good health. Some libraries in this study had Jurkat cell RNA spiked in. CDR3 residues: CASSYAAEQFF. In DNA form, the CDR3 reads TGTGCCAGCAGTTACGCGGCGGAGCAGTTCTTC.